This T cell receptor beta chain came from a study of T cell repertoires in cytomegalovirus infection. Whole-study context: Matching HLA type, along with CMV infection, was indicated by public TCR beta signatures. Findings and caveats of the study: CMV-specific TCR beta clonotypes restricted by HLA-C were the ones dominating the ex vivo response. Summed public TCR beta family frequency identified CMV carriers bearing the relevant HLA.

V was trimmed by 5 bases and J by 0 bases, leaving 14 bases between them. CDR1 MNHEY and CDR2 SMNVEV come from the germline V gene (reference sequence). This CDR3 is 16 amino acids long. Concerning this clonotype: No antigen is known for it.

TCRdb used MiXCR to reprocess the reads, holding one entry per CDR3 protein. Among about 200,000 distinct CDR3 sequences listed, about a tenth were seen once. Input material: PBMCs. V is TRBV27 and J is TRBJ2-4, with a possible D match to TRBD1 (6 bases). The sequence derives from a human donor in good health (CMV status not recorded). Some clones in this sample may be carry-over from other donors' samples. The CDR3 DNA follows: TGTGCCAGCAGTGTCGGGACAATACTAGCCAAAAACATTCAGTACTTC. Amino acid sequence: CASSVGTILAKNIQYF.